A single sample gave rise to the 28 T cell receptor beta chains below, sequenced in a study of CD8 T cells in ankylosing spondylitis. TCRdb reprocessed the 5' RACE reads via MiXCR and lists one record per CDR3 protein. The sample contains about 240,000 distinct CDR3 sequences, about 10% of which appear only once. The sample consisted of blood, either unsorted or a sorted T cell fraction (not recorded which). These TCRs come from a male donor with ankylosing spondylitis or in good health (not recorded which).

This clonotype was found many times. The chain links TRBV20-1 to TRBJ2-1; a weak D match, TRBD2 (6 bases). V was clipped by 3 bases and J by 2 bases, with 8 bases between them. The V gene's germline CDR1 is DFQATT and CDR2 SNEGSKA (reference sequence). This CDR3 has 13 amino acids. CDR3 in DNA: TGCAGTGCTAGTGGGACTGCCTACAATGAGCAGTTCTTC. As protein: CSASGTAYNEQFF.

At least ten counts were recorded for this clonotype. The chain employs TRBV12-3 or TRBV12-4 and TRBJ1-1; D remains ambiguous. This CDR3 has 16 amino acids. V was shortened by 8 bases and J by 1 base, with 20 bases between the two germline ends. CDR3 nucleotides: TGTGCCAGCGCCTCCCCGATTGGCAGGAGGAACACTGAAGCTTTCTTT. As protein: CASASPIGRRNTEAFF.

This clonotype was recorded at least ten times. This chain's CDR3 is CASSLNAGFEQYF. CDR3 sequence (DNA): TGTGCCAGCAGCCTTAATGCAGGGTTCGAGCAGTACTTC. The V and J genes are TRBV6-1 and TRBJ2-7; D is perhaps TRBD1 (5 bases). Trimming stripped 6 bases from V and 6 bases from J, with 15 bases between. CDR1 MNHNS and CDR2 SASEGT come from the germline V gene. CDR3 size: 13 residues.

This clonotype was recorded many times. The chain carries TRBV7-6 and TRBJ2-1, with 10 nucleotides matching TRBD2. CDR1 SGHVS and CDR2 FNYEAQ come from the germline V gene. Trimming removed 6 bases from V and 5 bases from J; junction bases left unmatched: 13. This CDR3 has 17 amino acids. CDR3: CASSPLAPLAGDNEQFF. CDR3 nucleotide sequence: TGTGCCAGCAGTCCGCTCGCCCCCCTAGCGGGAGACAATGAGCAGTTCTTC.

This clonotype has only a few counts. The chain recombines TRBV5-1 with TRBJ2-1; the D gene is possibly TRBD1 (6 bases). Trimming took 6 bases from V and 4 from J, leaving 14 bases between them. Germline values: CDR1 SGHRS, CDR2 YFSETQ. The CDR3 covers 14 residues. DNA of the CDR3: TGCGCCAGCACCGTGGACAGTGTTTACAATGAGCAGTTCTTC. Its protein is CASTVDSVYNEQFF.

This clonotype showed up many times. The chain carries TRBV27 and TRBJ2-1, with 11 bases lining up with TRBD1. CDR1 and CDR2 from the germline V gene are MNHEY and SMNVEV (reference sequence). Losses at the gene ends were 5 bases for V and 6 bases for J; bases not matched to a gene: 6. The CDR3 is 15 amino acids. The CDR3 region is CASSTWTGGVNEQFF. The CDR3 nucleotides are TGTGCCAGCAGTACCTGGACAGGGGGCGTCAATGAGCAGTTCTTC.

This clonotype was detected many times. The chain has TRBV12-3 or TRBV12-4 and TRBJ2-5; 8 bases line up with TRBD1. Trimming took 7 bases from V and 1 from J; bases not matched to a gene: 5. The length of the CDR3 is 14 residues. The CDR3: CASTYDRGQETQYF. The DNA of the CDR3 is TGTGCCAGCACTTACGACAGGGGCCAAGAGACCCAGTACTTC.

This chain links TRBV7-2 with TRBJ2-3; 11 bases agree with TRBD2. CDR3 length: 16 residues. The ends lost 6 bases at V and 1 base at J; junction bases unmatched: 6. Germline CDR1 and CDR2: SGHTA and FQGNSA. The CDR3 protein is CASSFRTSGRTDTQYF. The CDR3 nucleotides read TGTGCCAGCAGTTTTCGGACTAGCGGGCGCACAGATACGCAGTATTTT.

Ten or more counts support this clonotype. The rearrangement links TRBV27 to TRBJ2-7; 14 bases match TRBD2. J lost 5 bases, V lost 4 bases, and 7 bases had no gene match. Germline CDR1 MNHEY, CDR2 SMNVEV (reference sequence). The CDR3 runs 16 residues. In DNA, the CDR3 is TGTGCCAGCAGTTCCGGCCGACTAGCGGGAGGGGACGAGCAGTACTTC. Its protein is CASSSGRLAGGDEQYF.

Regarding this clonotype: A much larger clone lies one base from this, so it may be a read error. No conserved phenylalanine or tryptophan is present at the end of the CDR3, so a read error is the likely explanation. The CDR3 loop reads CASSLAPASSNEQFL. Written as DNA, the CDR3 is TGTGCCAGCAGCTTGGCCCCAGCTAGCAGCAATGAGCAGTTCCTC. The chain is built from TRBV5-5 and TRBJ2-1, with a possible D match to TRBD2 (5 bases). CDR3 length: 15 residues. V was shortened by 0 bases and J by 6 bases, with 13 bases between the two germline ends. The germline gives CDR1 SGHKS, CDR2 YYEKEE (reference sequence).

The chain combines TRBV19 with TRBJ1-5, with unresolved D. Trimming pared 0 bases from V and 0 bases from J, leaving 3 bases between. Looked up from germline, CDR1 is LNHDA and CDR2 is SQIVND (reference sequence). CDR3 length: 14 residues. CDR3 sequence (DNA): TGTGCCAGTAGTATAGAACATAGCAATCAGCCCCAGCATTTT. Translated, it gives CASSIEHSNQPQHF.

The chain couples TRBV7-2 to TRBJ2-4; D uncertain. Trimming cost V 5 bases and J 12 bases, with 14 bases left between them. The CDR3 is made up of 12 amino acids. Germline values: CDR1 SGHTA, CDR2 FQGNSA. CDR3 in amino acids: CASSPYTVTQYF. CDR3 in DNA: TGTGCCAGCAGCCCGTACACGGTCACTCAGTACTTC.

This clonotype was picked up many times. The genes are TRBV15 and TRBJ2-1, with 7 positions matching TRBD1. Trimming removed 4 bases from V and 9 bases from J; junction bases left unmatched: 9. CDR1 LNHNV and CDR2 YYDKDF come from the germline V gene (reference sequence). The CDR3 is 14 amino acids. CDR3 residues: CATSIFKGGSEQFF. CDR3 DNA: TGTGCCACCAGCATATTTAAAGGGGGCAGTGAGCAGTTCTTC.

This clonotype was detected many times. The chain uses TRBV6-1 and TRBJ2-7, with D perhaps matching TRBD1 (5 bases). CDR1 is MNHNS, CDR2 SASEGT, per germline. The CDR3 is 13 residues long. V lost 5 bases, J lost 3 bases, and 11 bases lay in between. CDR3 coding DNA: TGTGCCAGCAGTCGACGCCAGGGCTACGAGCAGTACTTC. Translation gives CASSRRQGYEQYF.

This clonotype was seen ten or more times. This sequence joins TRBV5-1 and TRBJ2-1; 9 bases align to TRBD2. The CDR3 spans 19 residues. Germline V gives CDR1 SGHRS, CDR2 YFSETQ. Germline trimming cut 0 bases from V and 0 bases from J; bases unmatched to any gene: 10. CDR3 coding DNA: TGCGCCAGCAGCTTGGCTCCTAGCGGGGCCGGAAGCTCCTACAATGAGCAGTTCTTC. This translates into CASSLAPSGAGSSYNEQFF.

This clonotype was seen many times. V gene TRBV9 combines with J gene TRBJ2-2; unclear D gene. Trimming cost V 1 base and J 3 bases, with 7 bases left between them. Germline lookup yields CDR1 SGDLS and CDR2 YYNGEE. CDR3 size: 14 residues. The CDR3 sequence: CASSVRQDTGELFF. The CDR3 coding sequence is TGTGCCAGCAGCGTAAGACAAGACACCGGGGAGCTGTTTTTT.

CDR3 coding DNA: TGTGCCTGGATCGCCGGGTATAGCCCATTGGATGGCTACACCTTC. Translation gives CAWIAGYSPLDGYTF. This chain uses TRBV30 with TRBJ1-2; D unclear. The CDR3 runs 15 residues. The germline CDR1 and CDR2 sequences are GTSNPN and SVGIG (reference sequence). The ends were cut back, 4 bases at V and 6 bases at J, with 21 bases in the middle.

This clonotype was seen repeatedly, ten times or more. V and J are TRBV12-3 or TRBV12-4 and TRBJ2-7; TRBD2 aligns across 9 bases. J lost 3 bases, V lost 1 base, and 1 base had no gene match. The CDR3 length is 14 residues. CDR3 in amino acids: CASSLGLADYEQYF. Here the CDR3 DNA reads TGTGCCAGCAGTTTAGGACTAGCGGACTACGAGCAGTACTTC.

This clonotype was counted ten times or more. This sequence joins TRBV12-3 or TRBV12-4 and TRBJ2-5; D remains unclear. The CDR3 sequence is 12 residues long. V lost 6 bases, J lost 5 bases, and 10 bases lay in between. This chain's CDR3 is CASSPIGETQYF. DNA of the CDR3: TGTGCCAGCAGCCCGATCGGGGAGACCCAGTACTTC.

At least ten counts were recorded for this clonotype. The V call is TRBV3-1, the J call TRBJ1-2; D is unresolved. The CDR3 runs 13 residues. CDR1 is LGHDT, CDR2 YNNKEL, per germline (reference sequence). Deletions cut 0 bases from V and 5 bases from J, with 7 bases between. The CDR3 bases are TGTGCCAGCAGCCAAGACGGGCGGTATGGCTACACCTTC. Amino acids: CASSQDGRYGYTF.

The chain carries TRBV5-1 and TRBJ2-7; D may correspond to TRBD1 or TRBD2 (5 bases each). V dropped 0 bases and J dropped 6 bases, with 10 bases sitting between them. This CDR3 comprises 13 residues. Looked up from germline, CDR1 is SGHRS and CDR2 is YFSETQ. CDR3 residues: CASSLGRDGEQYF. As DNA, the CDR3 is TGCGCCAGCAGCTTGGGCAGGGACGGCGAGCAGTACTTC.

This clonotype occurred many times. The chain has TRBV20-1 and TRBJ2-3; TRBD2 agrees at 11 bases. The germline gives CDR1 DFQATT, CDR2 SNEGSKA (reference sequence). The CDR3 spans 15 residues. The V and J ends lost 3 bases and 2 bases, in that order; junction bases with no gene match: 4. CDR3 sequence reads: CSASPSGGPTDTQYF. CDR3 nucleotide sequence: TGCAGTGCTAGTCCTAGCGGGGGGCCCACAGATACGCAGTATTTT.

This clonotype has more than one count but fewer than ten. The chain recombines TRBV6-6 with TRBJ2-7; no clear D. CDR1 and CDR2 from the germline V gene are MNHNY and SVGAGI (reference sequence). The V end was cut by 0 bases, the J end by 2 bases, with 11 bases between. The CDR3 has 15 amino acids. The DNA of the CDR3 is TGTGCCAGCAGTTACTCAAGGGATTCCACCTACGAGCAGTACTTC. This encodes CASSYSRDSTYEQYF.

This clonotype has at least ten counts. The chain carries TRBV10-3 and TRBJ2-7; TRBD1 or TRBD2 may be the D gene (5 bases each). V lost 6 bases and J lost 3, with 15 bases in between. The germline CDR1 and CDR2 sequences are ENHRY and SYGVKD. This CDR3 contains 14 residues. The CDR3 protein is CAISDRDPGYEQYF. The CDR3, as DNA: TGTGCCATCAGCGACCGGGACCCCGGCTACGAGCAGTACTTC.

The chain uses TRBV3-1 and TRBJ2-3; D remains unclear. Looked up from germline, CDR1 is LGHDT and CDR2 is YNNKEL (reference sequence). The ends were cut back, 4 bases at V and 5 bases at J, with 13 bases in the middle. The CDR3 runs 14 residues. The CDR3 DNA is TGTGCCAGCAGCCTCAGAGCAGAAGGAGATACGCAGTATTTT. Translated: CASSLRAEGDTQYF.

This clonotype was recorded at least ten times. The chain carries TRBV5-1 and TRBJ1-2; D unclear. The CDR3 runs to 14 residues. Germline V gene lookup returns CDR1 SGHRS and CDR2 YFSETQ. V was pared by 0 bases and J by 6 bases, with 12 bases between. CDR3 sequence reads: CASSLGVGGDGYTF. For the CDR3, the DNA is TGCGCCAGCAGCTTGGGTGTAGGAGGAGATGGCTACACCTTC.

The chain uses TRBV7-2 and TRBJ1-5; D uncertain. Trimming removed 1 base at V and 7 bases at J, with 11 bases between. The CDR3 sequence is 14 residues long. Germline V gene data show CDR1 as SGHTA and CDR2 as FQGNSA. CDR3 bases: TGTGCCAGCAGCTTAGGGACCGCCAGGCAGCCCCAGCATTTT. Its protein is CASSLGTARQPQHF.

Here the CDR3 DNA reads TGTGCTAGTGTCTCGACGGTTAACAATGAGCAGTTCTTC. It translates to CASVSTVNNEQFF. V is TRBV12-5 and J is TRBJ2-1; D is unresolved. The ends were cut back, 7 bases at V and 5 bases at J, with 12 bases in the middle. Per germline, CDR1 LGHNT and CDR2 FRNRAP. This CDR3 is 13 amino acids long.